The 2 T cell receptor beta chains below were found in one sample sequenced in a study of T cell clonality in common variable immunodeficiency (dated by TCRdb to between 2014 and 2017). Library method: the immunoSEQ multiplex PCR assay. TCRdb took over this immuneACCESS table, retaining in-frame rearrangements with V and J assigned. Such tables are incomplete; in checked studies, under half of the missing clones stem from an unresolved V gene, and the remainder is unexplained. This sample has approximately 81,000 clones, none of them a singleton. About 0.8% of the sample rests with the top ten. The sample consisted of peripheral blood mononuclear cells. Source of these receptors: a person aged 18 to 75 in good health.

Many counts were recorded for this clone. With the read ending 3 residues before the CDR3 end, the germline J gene is used to fill in that end. This chain links TRBV19 with TRBJ2-2; D may be TRBD1 (5 bases). V was cut by 5 bases and J by 0 bases, with 10 bases left in between. CDR3 length equals 15 residues. Per the germline V gene, CDR1 is LNHDA and CDR2 is SQIVND (reference sequence). Incomplete CDR3 DNA: TGTGCCAGTAGTGCCAGGGTGCCGAACACCGGGGAG. Its translation is CASSARVPNTGE. The entire CDR3 sequence reads CASSARVPNTGELFF. The full variable domain, in which reference TRBV19 and TRBJ2-2 provide the parts outside the CDR3, is DGGITQSPKYLFRKEGQNVTLSCEQNLNHDAMYWYRQDPGQGLRLIYYSQIVNDFQKGDIAEGYSVSREKKESFPLTVTSAQKNPTAFYLCASSARVPNTGELFFGEGSRLTVL.

This clone was seen ten or more times. The read terminates 3 residues before the CDR3 end, so the remaining end is supplied by the germline J gene. The chain joins TRBV10-3 to TRBJ2-1; D uncertain. Trimming removed 3 bases at V and 2 bases at J, with 14 bases between. There are 16 residues in the CDR3. In germline, CDR1 is ENHRY, CDR2 SYGVKD. The covered CDR3 bases are TGTGCCATCAGTGAATGGGCAAACGCGCCCTACAATGAG. Translation: CAISEWANAPYNE. The CDR3 as a whole reads CAISEWANAPYNEQFF.